These 25 T cell receptor beta chains were sequenced from one sample in a study of blood T cell repertoires in COVID-19 (TCRdb year 2020). Library preparation was by the immunoSEQ multiplex PCR assay. In its TCRdb copy, this immuneACCESS table keeps in-frame sequences only and misses some clones. Where compared with another copy, unresolved V genes explain less than half of these, and the others have no known cause. The sample contains roughly 70,000 clones, roughly 89% of them found a single time. The top ten constitute around 5% of the sample. Sequencing input: peripheral blood. The receptors shown here come from a woman in her forties or fifties with active COVID-19.

J is TRBJ1-5 and V is TRBV6-5; possibly TRBD1 for D (6 bases). The germline V gene encodes CDR1 MNHEY and CDR2 SVGAGI. The V gene lost 0 bases and the J gene lost 6 bases, with 12 bases spanning the gap. The CDR3 is 15 residues long. The CDR3 loop reads CASSYSAGAGQPQHF. The CDR3 DNA is TGTGCCAGCAGTTACTCCGCGGGGGCGGGTCAGCCCCAGCATTTT.

The chain has TRBV2 and TRBJ2-7; 7 nucleotides line up with TRBD2. The CDR3 runs 14 residues. The germline gives CDR1 SNHLY, CDR2 FYNNEI. V was pared by 7 bases and J by 2 bases, with 8 bases of the junction left unmatched. CDR3 residues: CASIPGLPAYEQYF. The DNA of the CDR3 is TGTGCCAGCATCCCGGGACTACCCGCCTACGAGCAGTACTTC.

The rearrangement uses TRBV7-8 and TRBJ2-5; TRBD2 agrees at 10 bases. Trimming cost V 4 bases and J 13 bases; bases outside gene matches: 9. Germline CDR1 and CDR2: SGHVS and FQNEAQ. CDR3 size: 13 residues. The CDR3 sequence is CASSSGLARYSYF. CDR3 in DNA: TGTGCCAGCAGCTCGGGACTAGCGAGATATTCGTACTTC.

This CDR3 reads CASSQDLLRTGNTIYF. The CDR3 DNA sequence: TGTGCCAGCAGCCAAGATCTGCTGAGAACCGGAAACACCATATATTTT. This chain connects TRBV3-1 (or the pseudogene TRBV3-2) to TRBJ1-3; D remains ambiguous. Germline CDR1 is LGHDT and CDR2 is YNNKEL (reference sequence). There are 16 residues in the CDR3. Trimming took off 0 bases at V and 4 bases at J, with 13 bases between the two ends.

The chain combines TRBV2 with TRBJ1-4, with D possibly matching TRBD1 (6 bases). Between the trimmed V and J ends, which lost 7 bases and 8 bases, there was a span of 17 bases. Germline lookup yields CDR1 SNHLY and CDR2 FYNNEI. This CDR3 has 14 amino acids. The CDR3, as DNA: TGTGCCAGCACCCTAGGACAGTTAGAGGAAAAACTGTTTTTT. As protein: CASTLGQLEEKLFF.

The chain is built from TRBV3-1 (or the pseudogene TRBV3-2) and TRBJ1-2; tentative D call: TRBD1 (5 bases). CDR3 size: 12 residues. CDR1 LGHDT and CDR2 YNNKEL come from the germline V gene (reference sequence). The V gene lost 4 bases and the J gene lost 8 bases, with 11 bases spanning the gap. CDR3 in DNA: TGTGCCAGCAGCCGTCCGGGGGGGGGCTACACCTTC. Translating gives CASSRPGGGYTF.

The chain employs TRBV19 and TRBJ2-1; 13 bases line up with TRBD2. This CDR3 is 13 amino acids long. Looked up from germline, CDR1 is LNHDA and CDR2 is SQIVND (reference sequence). The trim removed 7 bases at V and 9 bases at J, leaving 3 bases unmatched. CDR3 region: CASKGLAGREQFF. The CDR3 coding sequence is TGTGCCAGTAAGGGACTAGCGGGACGTGAGCAGTTCTTC.

This clone was observed a few times. In DNA form, the CDR3 reads TGTGCCTGGAGTAGGAGCTCCTATAATTCACCCCTCCACTTT. Translated, it gives CAWSRSSYNSPLHF. The chain is built from TRBV30 and TRBJ1-6; no definite D call. The CDR3 length is 14 residues. V lost 2 bases and J 0 bases, leaving 5 bases between the germline ends. In germline, CDR1 is GTSNPN, CDR2 SVGIG (reference sequence).

The V and J genes are TRBV6-2 or TRBV6-3 and TRBJ2-3; D ambiguous. The CDR3 sequence is 12 residues long. The germline V and J ends were trimmed by 5 bases and 4 bases, with 7 bases remaining between them. Germline V gene lookup returns CDR1 MNHEY and CDR2 SVGEGT. CDR3 DNA sequence: TGTGCCAGCAGTCCCCCGTCAGATACGCAGTATTTT. Translated: CASSPPSDTQYF.

V is TRBV3-1 (or the pseudogene TRBV3-2) and J is TRBJ2-3, with 8 bases identical to TRBD2. This CDR3 is built from 17 residues. Trimming took 2 bases from V and 4 from J; bases not matched to a gene: 11. Germline V lookup: CDR1 LGHDT, CDR2 YNNKEL (reference sequence). The CDR3 region has the DNA TGTGCCAGCAGCCAACCCGGGGGTAGCGGGAATGCAGATACGCAGTATTTT. Protein product: CASSQPGGSGNADTQYF.

This chain uses TRBV7-6 with TRBJ2-1; 8 bases are a match to TRBD1. V shed 1 base and J 7 bases; nucleotides not matched to a gene: 9. The CDR3 is 16 residues long. Germline CDR1 and CDR2: SGHVS and FNYEAQ. CDR3 in amino acids: CASSLVYRGRKNEQFF. The DNA of the CDR3 is TGTGCCAGCAGCTTAGTCTACAGGGGGAGGAAAAATGAGCAGTTCTTC.

This sequence joins TRBV5-1 and TRBJ2-5, with D tentatively TRBD2 (6 bases). The CDR3 has 14 amino acids. Germline V gene data show CDR1 as SGHRS and CDR2 as YFSETQ. The germline V and J ends were trimmed by 5 bases and 3 bases, with 14 bases remaining between them. DNA for the CDR3: TGCGCCAGCAGTGTCCGGACTATTGAAGAGACCCAGTACTTC. Translated: CASSVRTIEETQYF. The full variable domain, in which reference TRBV5-1 and TRBJ2-5 provide the parts outside the CDR3, is KAGVTQTPRYLIKTRGQQVTLSCSPISGHRSVSWYQQTPGQGLQFLFEYFSETQRNKGNFPGRFSGRQFSNSRSEMNVSTLELGDSALYLCASSVRTIEETQYFGPGTRLLVL.

The chain uses TRBV3-1 (or the pseudogene TRBV3-2) and TRBJ2-3, with a tentative D call TRBD2 (5 bases). V gave up 0 bases and J gave up 2 bases, with 18 bases separating them. The CDR3 spans 18 residues. Germline CDR1 reads LGHDT; CDR2 reads YNNKEL (reference sequence). The CDR3 DNA reads TGTGCCAGCAGCCAAGATCGGAGGCTTTGGTCGAACACAGATACGCAGTATTTT. Its translation: CASSQDRRLWSNTDTQYF.

The table lists this clone with a count of one. The V gene is TRBV2, the J gene TRBJ1-6; a possible D gene is TRBD1 (6 bases). Between the trimmed V and J ends, which lost 7 bases and 10 bases, there was a span of 17 bases. The CDR3 covers 14 residues. Germline-derived CDR1 and CDR2 are SNHLY and FYNNEI. The CDR3 region has the DNA TGTGCCAGCAACCCGACAGGCTCTAGATCACCCCTCCACTTT. Amino acids: CASNPTGSRSPLHF.

The V gene is TRBV5-1, the J gene TRBJ1-1, with 8 bases lining up with TRBD1. This CDR3 is 17 amino acids long. V was clipped by 2 bases and J by 7 bases; unmatched bases: 16. Germline lookup yields CDR1 SGHRS and CDR2 YFSETQ. The CDR3 spells CASSFVLRTGLDDEAFF. The CDR3, as DNA: TGCGCCAGCAGCTTCGTCCTTCGGACAGGGCTAGATGATGAAGCTTTCTTT.

This chain joins TRBV7-9 and TRBJ2-7; D is perhaps TRBD2 (6 bases). Germline V gives CDR1 SEHNR, CDR2 FQNEAQ (reference sequence). CDR3 length: 16 residues. With 1 base removed from V and 3 bases from J, the gap between germline ends came to 16 bases. CDR3 amino acids: CASSLGALASFYEQYF. The CDR3 DNA sequence: TGTGCCAGCAGCTTAGGCGCACTAGCATCCTTCTACGAGCAGTACTTC.

The chain uses TRBV18 and TRBJ1-5; 7 bases line up with TRBD1. The CDR3 length is 17 residues. The V and J ends lost 0 bases and 8 bases, in that order; junction bases with no gene match: 13. Germline-derived CDR1 and CDR2 are KGHSH and LQKENI. The CDR3 here is CASSPPGGGILSKPQHF. The CDR3 coding sequence is TGTGCCAGCTCACCACCTGGAGGGGGCATCTTATCAAAGCCCCAGCATTTT.

The CDR3 region has the DNA TGTGCCAGCAGCTTTGGCAGTCAAGAGACCCAGTACTTC. Residues: CASSFGSQETQYF. This chain links TRBV7-3 with TRBJ2-5; no firm D call. CDR1 is SGHTA and CDR2 is FQGTGA in the germline V gene. This CDR3 spans 13 amino acids. The V end was cut by 3 bases, the J end by 2 bases, with 7 bases between.

The chain recombines TRBV28 with TRBJ2-3; D perhaps matches TRBD2 (5 bases). Trimming shortened V by 5 bases and J by 0 bases, and 9 bases separated the two germline ends. This CDR3 is built from 14 residues. CDR1 is MDHEN, CDR2 SYDVKM, per germline. Here the CDR3 reads CASSLPGSTDTQYF. For the CDR3, the DNA is TGTGCCAGCAGTCTCCCGGGAAGCACAGATACGCAGTATTTT. Complete variable domain (other parts from reference TRBV28 and TRBJ2-3): DVKVTQSSRYLVKRTGEKVFLECVQDMDHENMFWYRQDPGLGLRLIYFSYDVKMKEKGDIPEGYSVSREKKERFSLILESASTNQTSMYLCASSLPGSTDTQYFGPGTRLTVL.

This clone appeared once. The chain is built from TRBV9 and TRBJ2-7, with D unresolved. With 0 bases removed from V and 0 bases from J, the gap between germline ends came to 7 bases. Germline V CDR1 and CDR2: SGDLS, YYNGEE. The CDR3 loop spans 14 amino acids. The CDR3: CASSVGQNSYEQYF. The CDR3, as DNA: TGTGCCAGCAGCGTAGGCCAGAACTCCTACGAGCAGTACTTC.

This clone was recorded once. The chain is built from TRBV19 and TRBJ1-1, with D possibly TRBD1 on 6 matching bases. In germline, CDR1 is LNHDA, CDR2 SQIVND (reference sequence). This CDR3 is built from 13 residues. V lost 10 bases and J 7 bases, leaving 19 bases between the germline ends. The CDR3 loop is CANTGNVEVEAFF. The CDR3 DNA sequence: TGTGCCAATACAGGGAACGTCGAGGTTGAAGCTTTCTTT.

The chain has TRBV3-1 (or the pseudogene TRBV3-2) and TRBJ2-7, with 12 positions matching TRBD2. The germline gives CDR1 LGHDT, CDR2 YNNKEL (reference sequence). J lost 3 bases, V lost 4 bases, and 4 bases had no gene match. This CDR3 comprises 15 residues. The CDR3 bases are TGTGCCAGCAGCCCTAGGACTAGCGGGAACTACGAGCAGTACTTC. Protein sequence: CASSPRTSGNYEQYF.

The chain joins TRBV12-3 or TRBV12-4 to TRBJ1-2; D gene unclear. Trimming cost V 6 bases and J 8 bases, with 13 bases left between them. The CDR3 totals 12 residues. The CDR3 spells CASSPRVWGYTF. The CDR3 DNA reads TGTGCCAGCAGCCCCCGGGTGTGGGGCTACACCTTC.

The chain employs TRBV28 and TRBJ1-2; 8 nucleotides line up with TRBD1. Unmatched junction bases numbered 1, after V lost 5 bases and J lost 5 bases. Germline CDR1 reads MDHEN; CDR2 reads SYDVKM. CDR3 length equals 12 residues. As DNA, the CDR3 is TGTGCCAGCAGTGGACAGGGATATGGCTACACCTTC. It translates to CASSGQGYGYTF.

This clone was counted a single time. The chain's CDR3 is CASIGQGLTNEKLFF. In DNA, the CDR3 is TGTGCCAGCATTGGACAGGGTTTGACTAATGAAAAACTGTTTTTT. This chain connects TRBV2 to TRBJ1-4; 8 positions match TRBD1. Trimming at V came to 7 bases and at J to 2 bases, leaving 6 bases not matched to a gene. The CDR3 runs 15 residues. The germline gives CDR1 SNHLY, CDR2 FYNNEI.